A single sample is the source of the 18 T cell receptor beta chains below, sequenced in a study of CD8 T cell repertoires and HIV-1 epitope variants. For these TCRs, the target antigens are not known. Libraries were prepared by immunoSEQ multiplex PCR; TCRdb keeps only in-frame clonotypes and omits some of them. The data contain about 5,100 clones, approximately 61% of them singletons. The sample comprised cultured CD8+ T cells derived from PBMCs. The receptors come from a male donor with HIV.

This clone appeared once. The CDR3 is CASSSGQGAGTEAFF. CDR3 nucleotides: TGTGCCAGCAGCTCGGGACAGGGGGCGGGCACTGAAGCTTTCTTT. The chain is built from TRBV13 and TRBJ1-1; 12 nucleotides line up with TRBD1. The V and J ends lost 4 bases and 4 bases, in that order; junction bases with no gene match: 4. Per the germline V gene, CDR1 is PRHDT and CDR2 is FYEKMQ (reference sequence). The CDR3 is made up of 15 amino acids. Complete variable domain (other parts from reference TRBV13 and TRBJ1-1): AAGVIQSPRHLIKEKRETATLKCYPIPRHDTVYWYQQGPGQDPQFLISFYEKMQSDKGSIPDRFSAQQFSDYHSELNMSSLELGDSALYFCASSSGQGAGTEAFFGQGTRLTVV.

V and J are TRBV6-5 and TRBJ1-1, with 7 positions matching TRBD1. The CDR3 sequence is 14 residues long. V shed 7 bases, J shed 9 bases, and the junction held 14 bases outside the gene matches. Per germline, CDR1 MNHEY and CDR2 SVGAGI. The CDR3 DNA sequence: TGTGCCAGCACTGAACCGGGACAGAAGGAAAAAGCTTTCTTT. Encoded protein: CASTEPGQKEKAFF.

The V call is TRBV7-9, the J call TRBJ2-5; a weak D match, TRBD2 (5 bases). The germline gives CDR1 SEHNR, CDR2 FQNEAQ (reference sequence). The CDR3 has 13 amino acids. V lost 6 bases to trimming and J lost 0 bases, with 8 bases between them. The CDR3 sequence is CASRGEYQETQYF. The CDR3 nucleotides are TGTGCCAGCAGGGGAGAGTACCAAGAGACCCAGTACTTC.

The chain carries TRBV28 and TRBJ2-7, with TRBD1 identical over 9 bases. The V segment lost 6 bases and the J segment 6 bases; nucleotides outside the gene matches: 6. The V gene's germline CDR1 is MDHEN and CDR2 SYDVKM. The length of the CDR3 is 13 residues. As DNA, the CDR3 is TGTGCCAGCAGATCGGACAGGGGACCCGAGCAGTACTTC. This gives the protein CASRSDRGPEQYF.

CDR3 residues: CASSIGAGGSYNEQFF. DNA of the CDR3: TGTGCCAGTAGTATAGGGGCCGGTGGATCCTACAATGAGCAGTTCTTC. The genes are TRBV19 and TRBJ2-1; D ambiguous. The CDR3 loop spans 16 amino acids. Germline loops: CDR1 LNHDA, CDR2 SQIVND (reference sequence). V lost 1 base to trimming and J lost 1 base, with 11 bases between them.

V is TRBV7-9 and J is TRBJ1-1, with 7 bases that match TRBD1. Germline-derived CDR1 and CDR2 are SEHNR and FQNEAQ (reference sequence). The CDR3 spans 12 residues. The V and J ends lost 8 bases and 4 bases, in that order; junction bases with no gene match: 4. In DNA form, the CDR3 reads TGTGCCAGCTCCAGGGGGGGCACTGAAGCTTTCTTT. It specifies CASSRGGTEAFF.

The rearrangement joins TRBV5-1 to TRBJ1-1; D call uncertain. Trimming pared 5 bases from V and 4 bases from J, leaving 18 bases between. Germline assignment: CDR1 SGHRS and CDR2 YFSETQ. The CDR3 is made up of 15 amino acids. This CDR3 reads CASSFGPTGGTEAFF. The CDR3 DNA is TGCGCCAGCAGTTTTGGGCCCACCGGAGGCACTGAAGCTTTCTTT.

The chain recombines TRBV5-1 with TRBJ2-7, with D perhaps matching TRBD2 (6 bases). The CDR3 is 14 residues long. Trimming stripped 4 bases from V and 5 bases from J, with 16 bases between. Germline V CDR1 and CDR2: SGHRS, YFSETQ. CDR3 nucleotides: TGCGCCAGCAGCCGCACCCCGGAGGGTAACGAGCAGTACTTC. It specifies CASSRTPEGNEQYF.

The V call is TRBV5-4, the J call TRBJ2-7, with 10 bases matching TRBD2. There are 14 residues in the CDR3. Per the germline V gene, CDR1 is SGHNT and CDR2 is YYREEE (reference sequence). V was pared by 5 bases and J by 2 bases, with 4 bases of the junction left unmatched. This chain's CDR3 is CASRFSGGTYEQYF. The CDR3 DNA sequence: TGTGCCAGCAGGTTTAGCGGGGGGACCTACGAGCAGTACTTC.

The chain combines TRBV4-3 with TRBJ1-4, with 9 bases matching TRBD1. The germline V gene encodes CDR1 LGHNA and CDR2 YSLEER. Trimming removed 0 bases from V and 7 bases from J; junction bases left unmatched: 12. This CDR3 comprises 18 residues. The CDR3 nucleotides are TGCGCCAGCAGCCAAGATCCGGTAGCACAGGGGGCTGGTGAAAAACTGTTTTTT. Its translation is CASSQDPVAQGAGEKLFF.

A word on this clone: The junction departs from germline at one end; a sequencing error may be responsible. V is TRBV7-9 and J is TRBJ1-2; D call uncertain. The CDR3 length is 16 residues. Germline values: CDR1 SEHNR, CDR2 FQNEAQ (reference sequence). The CDR3, as DNA: TGCGCCAGCAGCCAAGATCCCGTCGAACTCGACTATGGCTACACCTTC. Protein: CASSQDPVELDYGYTF.

This chain joins TRBV30 and TRBJ1-2; D remains ambiguous. With 1 base removed from V and 2 bases from J, the gap between germline ends came to 8 bases. CDR1 and CDR2 (germline): GTSNPN, SVGIG (reference sequence). The CDR3 covers 13 residues. The CDR3 here is CAWSDGGNYGYTF. The CDR3 coding sequence is TGTGCCTGGAGTGACGGCGGAAACTATGGCTACACCTTC.

The V gene is TRBV7-9, the J gene TRBJ1-4; 7 bases match TRBD1. The CDR3 extends over 15 amino acids. V trimming: 5 bases; J trimming: 8 bases; junction bases outside the gene matches: 11. Germline V CDR1 and CDR2: SEHNR, FQNEAQ (reference sequence). The CDR3 loop is CASSDNRDSEEKLFF. DNA of the CDR3: TGTGCCAGCAGCGACAACCGGGACAGTGAGGAAAAACTGTTTTTT.

The chain combines TRBV5-1 with TRBJ2-7; D call uncertain. The V end was cut by 3 bases, the J end by 3 bases, with 7 bases between. In germline, CDR1 is SGHRS, CDR2 YFSETQ. The CDR3 runs to 12 residues. The CDR3 reads CASSSFNYEQYF. The DNA for the CDR3 is TGCGCCAGCAGCTCCTTTAACTACGAGCAGTACTTC.

J is TRBJ2-3 and V is TRBV5-4, with 9 bases fitting TRBD2. After removal of 8 bases from V and 2 bases from J, the junction contained 6 bases not matched to a gene. Germline V CDR1 and CDR2: SGHNT, YYREEE (reference sequence). The CDR3 extends over 14 amino acids. CDR3 DNA sequence: TGTGCCAGTACTAGCGGGTCTTCCACAGATACGCAGTATTTT. Translating it yields CASTSGSSTDTQYF.

In its sample, this clone is medium-sized. The rearrangement links TRBV29-1 to TRBJ2-1, with 8 bases matching TRBD1. V was pared by 3 bases and J by 4 bases, with 5 bases of the junction left unmatched. CDR1 and CDR2 (germline): SQVTM, ANQGSEA. There are 14 residues in the CDR3. As DNA, the CDR3 is TGCAGCGTTGACCACTGGGACAGGTACAATGAGCAGTTCTTC. Its protein is CSVDHWDRYNEQFF.

The gene calls are TRBV7-2 and TRBJ2-2; D unresolved. Germline-derived CDR1 and CDR2 are SGHTA and FQGNSA. The CDR3 totals 16 residues. V gave up 1 base and J gave up 5 bases, with 14 bases separating them. CDR3 in amino acids: CASSLEGSRATGELFF. CDR3 DNA sequence: TGTGCCAGCAGCTTAGAAGGGTCTAGAGCGACCGGGGAGCTGTTTTTT.

This clone turned up a few times. The V call is TRBV7-9, the J call TRBJ2-7, with TRBD2 matching over 11 bases. V lost 5 bases, J lost 3 bases, and 3 bases stayed unmatched. CDR3 length equals 14 residues. Germline CDR1 SEHNR, CDR2 FQNEAQ (reference sequence). CDR3 sequence: CASSPTSGIYEQYF. CDR3 nucleotides: TGTGCCAGCAGCCCGACTAGCGGGATCTACGAGCAGTACTTC.